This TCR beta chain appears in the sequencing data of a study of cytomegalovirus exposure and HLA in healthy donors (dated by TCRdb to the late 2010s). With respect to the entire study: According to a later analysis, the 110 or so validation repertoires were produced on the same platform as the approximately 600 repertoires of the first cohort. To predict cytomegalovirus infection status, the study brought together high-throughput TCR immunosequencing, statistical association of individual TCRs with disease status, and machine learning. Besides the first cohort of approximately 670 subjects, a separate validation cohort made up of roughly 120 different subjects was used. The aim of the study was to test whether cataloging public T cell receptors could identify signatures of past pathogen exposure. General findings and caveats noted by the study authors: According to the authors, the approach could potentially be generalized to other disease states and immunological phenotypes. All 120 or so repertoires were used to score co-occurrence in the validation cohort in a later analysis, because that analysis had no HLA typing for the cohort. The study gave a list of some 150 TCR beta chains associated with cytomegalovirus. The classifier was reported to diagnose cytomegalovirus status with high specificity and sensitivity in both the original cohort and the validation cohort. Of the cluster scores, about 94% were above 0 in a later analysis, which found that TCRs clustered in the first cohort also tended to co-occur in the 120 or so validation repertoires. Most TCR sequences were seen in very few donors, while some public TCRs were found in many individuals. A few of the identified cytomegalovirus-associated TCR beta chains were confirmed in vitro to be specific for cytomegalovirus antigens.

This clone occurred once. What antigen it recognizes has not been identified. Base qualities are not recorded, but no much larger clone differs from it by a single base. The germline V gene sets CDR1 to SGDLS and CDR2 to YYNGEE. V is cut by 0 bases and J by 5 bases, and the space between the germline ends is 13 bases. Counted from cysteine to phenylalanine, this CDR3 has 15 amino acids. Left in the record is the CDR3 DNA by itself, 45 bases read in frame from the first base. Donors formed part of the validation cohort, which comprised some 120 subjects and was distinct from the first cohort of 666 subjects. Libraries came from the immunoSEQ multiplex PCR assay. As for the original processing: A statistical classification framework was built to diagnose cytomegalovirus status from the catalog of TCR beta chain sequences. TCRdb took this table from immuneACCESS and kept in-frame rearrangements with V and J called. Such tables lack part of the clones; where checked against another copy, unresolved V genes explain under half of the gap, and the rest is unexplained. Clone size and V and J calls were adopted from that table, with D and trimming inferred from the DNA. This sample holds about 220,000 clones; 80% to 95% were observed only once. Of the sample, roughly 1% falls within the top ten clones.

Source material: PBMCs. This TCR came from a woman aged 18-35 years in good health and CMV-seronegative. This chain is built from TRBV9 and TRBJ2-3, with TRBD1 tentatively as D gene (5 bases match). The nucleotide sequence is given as TGTGCCAGCAGCGTAGCTTCTCAGGGCGGAGATACGCAGTATTTT. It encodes CASSVASQGGDTQYF.